The 12 T cell receptor beta chains below were found in one sample sequenced in a study of OX40 agonist ivuxolimab in advanced cancers. This table comes from immunoSEQ multiplex PCR, and its TCRdb copy is limited to in-frame clones, with some not included. The sample records 10,000 or so clones, 65% to 80% being singletons. The sequences come from CD4+ or CD8+ T cells sorted from blood, collected in a trial of the OX40 agonist ivuxolimab. The receptors stem from an adult with an advanced solid tumor such as melanoma, head and neck, liver or kidney cancer.

The chain is built from TRBV6-5 and TRBJ2-1; D is unclear. Germline CDR1 and CDR2: MNHEY and SVGAGI. The CDR3 sequence is 14 residues long. The V end lost 7 bases, the J end lost 6 bases, and 16 bases lay between the germline ends. CDR3: CASNPVGESNEQFF. For the CDR3, the DNA is TGTGCCAGCAACCCAGTGGGCGAATCCAATGAGCAGTTCTTC.

The chain employs TRBV14 and TRBJ2-1; unclear D gene. V gave up 4 bases and J gave up 0 bases, with 10 bases separating them. Germline values: CDR1 SGHDN, CDR2 FVKESK. The CDR3 totals 15 residues. The chain's CDR3 is CASSLFLLSYNEQFF. CDR3 DNA: TGTGCCAGCAGCCTTTTCCTCCTCTCCTACAATGAGCAGTTCTTC.

The V call is TRBV9, the J call TRBJ2-2; D is unresolved. Germline assignment: CDR1 SGDLS and CDR2 YYNGEE. Trimming cost V 1 base and J 5 bases, with 0 bases left between them. This CDR3 has 11 residues. CDR3 DNA: TGTGCCAGCAGCGTAACCGGGGAGCTGTTTTTT. Residues: CASSVTGELFF.

The chain uses TRBV27 and TRBJ2-7; D uncertain. Per germline, CDR1 MNHEY and CDR2 SMNVEV (reference sequence). This CDR3 spans 14 amino acids. The ends were cut back, 5 bases at V and 2 bases at J, with 13 bases in the middle. In DNA form, the CDR3 reads TGTGCCAGCAGTCCCCGGAATAAGGCCTACGAGCAGTACTTC. It encodes CASSPRNKAYEQYF.

The chain combines TRBV10-3 with TRBJ2-1; 7 bases are shared with TRBD1. The germline CDR1 and CDR2 sequences are ENHRY and SYGVKD. The CDR3 consists of 15 residues. V was pared by 2 bases and J by 7 bases, with 8 bases of the junction left unmatched. In nucleotides, the CDR3 is TGTGCCATCAGTGAGGACAGGGCCGTTCTAAATGAGCAGTTCTTC. It specifies CAISEDRAVLNEQFF.

This clone was recorded once. The chain employs TRBV19 and TRBJ2-7; D is unresolved. The CDR3 has 17 residues. Germline V gene data show CDR1 as LNHDA and CDR2 as SQIVND (reference sequence). With 3 bases removed from V and 2 bases from J, the gap between germline ends came to 20 bases. The CDR3 is CASSMAVATTRPYEQYF. CDR3 DNA: TGTGCCAGTAGTATGGCGGTCGCGACAACCCGACCCTACGAGCAGTACTTC.

CDR3 amino acids: CASSSLRDGETGELFF. In DNA, the CDR3 is TGTGCCAGCAGCTCACTCAGGGACGGAGAAACCGGGGAGCTGTTTTTT. The chain combines TRBV7-9 with TRBJ2-2, with D possibly being TRBD1 or TRBD2 (5 bases each). The CDR3 is 16 residues long. Trimming shortened V by 4 bases and J by 5 bases, and 17 bases separated the two germline ends. Germline lookup yields CDR1 SEHNR and CDR2 FQNEAQ (reference sequence).

A remark on this clone: At one end the junction does not follow the germline gene, possibly because of a read error. This sequence joins TRBV20-1 and TRBJ1-1, with unresolved D. From germline, CDR1 is DFQATT and CDR2 SNEGSKA (reference sequence). CDR3 size: 11 residues. CDR3 loop: CSARGNTEAFF. In DNA, the CDR3 is TGCAGCGCTAGAGGGAACACTGAAGCTTTCTTT.

The count of this clone is one. The chain combines TRBV6-1 with TRBJ2-7; 10 nucleotides line up with TRBD2. The germline V gene has CDR1 MNHNS and CDR2 SASEGT. The CDR3 sequence is 14 residues long. The J segment lost 0 bases and the V segment lost 9 bases, leaving 5 bases of the junction unmatched. CDR3 sequence reads: CASHLAGVSYEQYF. CDR3 in DNA: TGTGCCAGTCACCTAGCGGGGGTCTCCTACGAGCAGTACTTC.

V is TRBV4-1 and J is TRBJ2-1; D might be TRBD1 (5 bases). Per the germline V gene, CDR1 is MGHRA and CDR2 is YSYEKL. The CDR3 spans 15 residues. The V end lost 4 bases, the J end lost 2 bases, and 12 bases lay between the germline ends. CDR3 amino acids: CASSPEAGPYNEQFF. The CDR3 coding sequence is TGCGCCAGCAGCCCCGAGGCAGGGCCCTACAATGAGCAGTTCTTC.

This chain joins TRBV14 and TRBJ2-3; 9 bases line up with TRBD2. The CDR3 contains 15 residues. Germline CDR1 is SGHDN and CDR2 is FVKESK. Germline trimming cut 3 bases from V and 4 bases from J; bases unmatched to any gene: 5. For the CDR3, the DNA is TGTGCCAGCAGCCACGGGACTAGCAAGGCAGATACGCAGTATTTT. It is translated as CASSHGTSKADTQYF.

The chain couples TRBV4-1 to TRBJ2-3; D possibly corresponds to TRBD2 (6 bases). Germline V gene sequence: CDR1 MGHRA, CDR2 YSYEKL. V was cut by 0 bases and J by 2 bases, with 12 bases left in between. The CDR3 is made up of 16 amino acids. The CDR3 loop is CASSQDRVAATDTQYF. CDR3 sequence (DNA): TGCGCCAGCAGCCAAGACAGAGTAGCGGCCACAGATACGCAGTATTTT.